This T cell receptor beta chain came from a study of vaccination effects on CD4 cells after COVID-19. Study at large: Participants were vaccinated with two doses of either the BNT162b2 or mRNA-1273 vaccine.

Using immunoSEQ multiplex PCR, the repertoire was profiled, and TCRdb retains in-frame clones only, with some absent. The sample holds 67,000 or so clones, about 65% seen once. Antigen-specific CD4+ T cells were first expanded with viral peptide pools by the ViraFEST assay and only then sequenced. Investigators separated out CD4+ T cells once approximately 10 days of culture had passed. Vaccine recipients, nucleocapsid antibody negative, had no prior SARS-CoV-2 infection. General observations from the study: In the study, convalescent patients were few, and early post-infection timepoints were absent. Healthy vaccinees had only 1 of 255 vaccine-induced clones cross-react with common cold coronaviruses.

To note about this clone: Its antigen is not known.

Germline V gene lookup returns CDR1 LNHDA and CDR2 SQIVND (reference sequence). The ends were cut back, 8 bases at V and 0 bases at J, with 17 bases in the middle. The length of the CDR3 is 16 residues. This rearrangement joins TRBV19 to TRBJ1-3, with D hard to call. The TCR originated in a human donor who received a COVID-19 vaccine. The sequencing here drew on CD4+ T cells from PBMCs cultured with HCoV-OC43 spike peptides, taken before COVID-19 vaccination. This sample's subset: HCoV-OC43 spike overlapping peptide pool stimulation. For the CDR3, the DNA is TGTGCCAGTGTCGATCCCGGGCGGAGCTCTGGAAACACCATATATTTT. Translated: CASVDPGRSSGNTIYF.